This T cell receptor beta chain was documented in a study of CD8 T cells in Susac syndrome. Study findings and constraints: It was acknowledged in the study that the number of individuals who were included in its TCR sequencing and HLA analysis was relatively small.

CD8+ and CD4+ T cells circulating in blood were sequenced for TCR beta. Negative isolation was applied to CD8+ and CD4+ T cells, and FACS enrichment was applied to TEMRA cells. Random hexamers were used to reverse transcribe the RNA input (roughly 0.5 to 1 ug). Coverage of TCR beta CDR3 amplification by immunoSEQ multiplex PCR extended to 54 Vbeta and 13 Jbeta. MiXCR, applied by TCRdb to the immunoSEQ multiplex PCR reads, yields one record per CDR3 protein. The sample consists of 100,000 to 150,000 distinct CDR3 sequences, 80% to 95% of them appearing once. The V end was cut by 4 bases, the J end by 0 bases, with 14 bases between. The CDR3 extends over 16 amino acids. Looked up from germline, CDR1 is SGHRS and CDR2 is YFSETQ. A word on this clonotype: Its antigen remains unidentified.

Sequencing used CD8+ T cells from PBMCs. The sequence was obtained from a human donor with multiple sclerosis. V is TRBV5-1 and J is TRBJ1-3; a weak D match, TRBD1 (5 bases). The CDR3 DNA reads TGCGCCAGCAGCCCCGGGACTTACAGCTCTGGAAACACCATATATTTT. It is translated as CASSPGTYSSGNTIYF.